The following is a T cell receptor beta chain sequence with its context. The antigen remains unidentified. Primers for the PCR totalled 60 Vbeta and 13 Jbeta. TCRdb's copy holds only in-frame clones and misses some; the assay was immunoSEQ multiplex PCR. Found here are around 120,000 clones, around 69% of them singletons; the top ten hold about 8.2%. The sample originates from a study of cytomegalovirus exposure and HLA in healthy donors. Findings of the study overall: Earlier results showed most TCR beta V segments being productive about 90% or about 30% of the time.

Sequencing was done on a sample of PBMCs. The receptor's source is a woman aged 40 to 49 in good health and CMV-seropositive.

This chain's CDR3 is CASSELQGQNSPLHF. The CDR3 coding sequence is TGTGCCAGCAGTGAGTTACAGGGGCAGAATTCACCCCTCCACTTT. The J gene is TRBJ1-6, the V gene TRBV2; 7 bases agree with TRBD1. The germline gives CDR1 SNHLY, CDR2 FYNNEI. This CDR3 has 15 residues. With V trimmed by 3 bases and J by 7 bases, 6 bases remained unmatched.